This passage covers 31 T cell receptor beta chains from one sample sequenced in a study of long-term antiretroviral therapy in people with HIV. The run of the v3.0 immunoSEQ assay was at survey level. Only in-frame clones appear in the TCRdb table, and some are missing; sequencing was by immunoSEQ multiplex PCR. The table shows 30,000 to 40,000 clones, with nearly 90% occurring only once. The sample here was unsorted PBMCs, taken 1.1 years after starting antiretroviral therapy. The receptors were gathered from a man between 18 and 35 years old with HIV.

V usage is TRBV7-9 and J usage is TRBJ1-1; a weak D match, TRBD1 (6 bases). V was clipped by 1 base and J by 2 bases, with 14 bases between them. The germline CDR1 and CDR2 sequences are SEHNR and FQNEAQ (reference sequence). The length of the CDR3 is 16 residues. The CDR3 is CASSLGSGAINTEAFF. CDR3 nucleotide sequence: TGTGCCAGCAGCTTAGGGTCGGGGGCAATTAACACTGAAGCTTTCTTT.

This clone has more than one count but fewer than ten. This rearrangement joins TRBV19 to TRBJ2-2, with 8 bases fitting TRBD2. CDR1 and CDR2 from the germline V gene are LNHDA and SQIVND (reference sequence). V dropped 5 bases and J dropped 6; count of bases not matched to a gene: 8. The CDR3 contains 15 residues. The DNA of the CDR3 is TGTGCCAGTAGTTTCTGGCGGGAGGTACCCGGGGAGCTGTTTTTT. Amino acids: CASSFWREVPGELFF.

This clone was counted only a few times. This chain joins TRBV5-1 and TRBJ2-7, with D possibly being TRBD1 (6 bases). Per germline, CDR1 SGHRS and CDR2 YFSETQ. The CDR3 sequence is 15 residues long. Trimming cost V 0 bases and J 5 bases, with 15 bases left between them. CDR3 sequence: CASSLVGRGRHEQYF. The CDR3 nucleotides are TGCGCCAGCAGCTTGGTGGGCAGGGGCAGGCACGAGCAGTACTTC.

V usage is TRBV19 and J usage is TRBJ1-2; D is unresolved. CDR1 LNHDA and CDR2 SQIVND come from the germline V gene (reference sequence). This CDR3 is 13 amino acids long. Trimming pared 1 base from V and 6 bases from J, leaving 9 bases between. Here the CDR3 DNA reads TGTGCCAGTAGTATAGCCGGGAGGGATGGCTACACCTTC. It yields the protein CASSIAGRDGYTF. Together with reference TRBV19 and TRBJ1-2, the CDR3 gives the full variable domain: DGGITQSPKYLFRKEGQNVTLSCEQNLNHDAMYWYRQDPGQGLRLIYYSQIVNDFQKGDIAEGYSVSREKKESFPLTVTSAQKNPTAFYLCASSIAGRDGYTFGSGTRLTVV.

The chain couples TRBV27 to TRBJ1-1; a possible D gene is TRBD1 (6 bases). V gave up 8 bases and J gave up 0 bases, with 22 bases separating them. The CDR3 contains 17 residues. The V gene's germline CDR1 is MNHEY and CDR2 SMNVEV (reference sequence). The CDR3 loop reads CASSPYPEGGLNTEAFF. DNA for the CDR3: TGTGCCAGCTCACCGTACCCGGAGGGGGGGTTGAACACTGAAGCTTTCTTT.

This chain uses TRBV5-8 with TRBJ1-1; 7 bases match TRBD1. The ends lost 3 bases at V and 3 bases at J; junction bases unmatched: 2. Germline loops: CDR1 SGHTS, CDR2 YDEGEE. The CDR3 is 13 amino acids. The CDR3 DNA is TGTGCCAGCAGCTACGACAGGGACACTGAAGCTTTCTTT. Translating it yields CASSYDRDTEAFF.

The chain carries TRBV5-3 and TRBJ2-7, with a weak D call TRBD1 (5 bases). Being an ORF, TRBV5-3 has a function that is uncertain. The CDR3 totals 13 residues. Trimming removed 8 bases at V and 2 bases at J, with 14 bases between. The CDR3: CASSLDSPYEQYF. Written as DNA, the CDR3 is TGTGCCAGCAGCCTTGACAGCCCCTACGAGCAGTACTTC.

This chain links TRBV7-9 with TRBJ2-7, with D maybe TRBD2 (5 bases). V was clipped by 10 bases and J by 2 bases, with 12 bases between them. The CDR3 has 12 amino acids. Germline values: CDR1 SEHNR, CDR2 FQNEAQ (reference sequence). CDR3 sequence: CATEGRAYEQYF. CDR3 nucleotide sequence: TGTGCCACAGAGGGAAGGGCCTACGAGCAGTACTTC.

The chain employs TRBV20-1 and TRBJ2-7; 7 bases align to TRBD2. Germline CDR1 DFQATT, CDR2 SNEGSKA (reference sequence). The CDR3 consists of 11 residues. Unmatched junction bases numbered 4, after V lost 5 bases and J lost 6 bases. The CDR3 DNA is TGCAGTGCTGGGGGGGTTAGCGAGCAGTACTTC. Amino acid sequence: CSAGGVSEQYF.

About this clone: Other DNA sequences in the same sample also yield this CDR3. In DNA, the CDR3 is TGCGCCAGCAGCCAGGGTGGACCTTCGAACACTGAAGCTTTCTTT. Its protein product is CASSQGGPSNTEAFF. The chain combines TRBV4-1 with TRBJ1-1; no definite D call. This CDR3 is 15 amino acids long. Germline V CDR1 and CDR2: MGHRA, YSYEKL. Deletions cut 3 bases from V and 1 base from J, with 12 bases between.

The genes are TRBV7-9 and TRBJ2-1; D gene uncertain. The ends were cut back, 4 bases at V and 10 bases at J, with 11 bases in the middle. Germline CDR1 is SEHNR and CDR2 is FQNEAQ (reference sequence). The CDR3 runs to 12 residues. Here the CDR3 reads CASSSGRREQFF. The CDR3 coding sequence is TGTGCCAGCAGCTCTGGACGCAGGGAGCAGTTCTTC.

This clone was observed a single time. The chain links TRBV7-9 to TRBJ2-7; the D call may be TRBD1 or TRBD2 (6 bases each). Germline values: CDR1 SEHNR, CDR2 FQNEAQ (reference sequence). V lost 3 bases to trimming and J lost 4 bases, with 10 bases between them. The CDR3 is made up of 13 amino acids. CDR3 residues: CASSFRGTYEQYF. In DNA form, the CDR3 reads TGTGCCAGCAGCTTCCGGGGGACATACGAGCAGTACTTC.

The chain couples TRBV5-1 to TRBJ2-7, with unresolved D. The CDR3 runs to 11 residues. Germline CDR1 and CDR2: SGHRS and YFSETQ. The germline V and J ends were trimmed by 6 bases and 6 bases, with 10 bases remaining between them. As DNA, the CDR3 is TGCGCCAGCACGGGCGCCTCCGAGCAGTACTTC. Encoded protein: CASTGASEQYF.

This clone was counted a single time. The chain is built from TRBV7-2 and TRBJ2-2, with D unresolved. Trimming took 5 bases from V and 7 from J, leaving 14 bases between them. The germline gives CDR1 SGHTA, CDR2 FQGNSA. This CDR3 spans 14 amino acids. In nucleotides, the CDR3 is TGTGCCAGCAGCCGCAGTGGGGATGGCGGGGAGCTGTTTTTT. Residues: CASSRSGDGGELFF. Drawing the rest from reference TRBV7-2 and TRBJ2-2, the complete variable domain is GAGVSQSPSNKVTEKGKDVELRCDPISGHTALYWYRQSLGQGLEFLIYFQGNSAPDKSGLPSDRFSAERTGGSVSTLTIQRTQQEDSAVYLCASSRSGDGGELFFGEGSRLTVL.

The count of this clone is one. The CDR3 DNA reads as TGTGCCAGCAGCGTAGCCCTGGACAGGGCCGATGGCTACACCTTC. This sequence encodes CASSVALDRADGYTF. The chain carries TRBV9 and TRBJ1-2; the match to TRBD1 covers 8 bases. Trimming took 0 bases from V and 6 from J; bases not matched to a gene: 7. Germline CDR1 SGDLS, CDR2 YYNGEE. CDR3 length: 15 amino acids.

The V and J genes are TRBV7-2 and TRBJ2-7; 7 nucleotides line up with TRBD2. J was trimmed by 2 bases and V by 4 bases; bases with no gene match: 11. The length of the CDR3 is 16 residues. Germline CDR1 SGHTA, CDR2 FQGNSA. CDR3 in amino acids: CASSSGGAGTPYEQYF. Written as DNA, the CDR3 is TGTGCCAGCAGCTCTGGCGGAGCGGGGACGCCCTACGAGCAGTACTTC.

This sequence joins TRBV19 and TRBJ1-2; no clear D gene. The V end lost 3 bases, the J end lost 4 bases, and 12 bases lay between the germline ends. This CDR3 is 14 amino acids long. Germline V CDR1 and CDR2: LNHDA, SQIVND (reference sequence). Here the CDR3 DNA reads TGTGCCAGTAGTATGGGTCAAGGTGGCTATGGCTACACCTTC. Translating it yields CASSMGQGGYGYTF.

CDR3 sequence reads: CASSPRGNYGYTF. CDR3 DNA sequence: TGCGCCAGCAGCCCTCGGGGGAACTATGGCTACACCTTC. V and J are TRBV5-1 and TRBJ1-2, with D perhaps matching TRBD1 (5 bases). The V and J ends lost 4 bases and 2 bases respectively, with 9 bases between them. Germline lookup yields CDR1 SGHRS and CDR2 YFSETQ. The CDR3 sequence is 13 residues long.

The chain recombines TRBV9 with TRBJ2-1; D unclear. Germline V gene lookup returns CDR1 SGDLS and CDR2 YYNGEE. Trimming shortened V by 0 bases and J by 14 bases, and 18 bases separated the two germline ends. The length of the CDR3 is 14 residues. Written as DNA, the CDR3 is TGTGCCAGCAGCGTAGAGGGCCTTTTGGCGTCGGAGTTCTTC. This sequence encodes CASSVEGLLASEFF.

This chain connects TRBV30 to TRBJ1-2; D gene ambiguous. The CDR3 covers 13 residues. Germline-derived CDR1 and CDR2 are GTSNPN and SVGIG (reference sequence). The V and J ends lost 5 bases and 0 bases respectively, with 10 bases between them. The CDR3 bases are TGTGCCTGGCTAAGGGAAACTAACTATGGCTACACCTTC. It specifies CAWLRETNYGYTF.

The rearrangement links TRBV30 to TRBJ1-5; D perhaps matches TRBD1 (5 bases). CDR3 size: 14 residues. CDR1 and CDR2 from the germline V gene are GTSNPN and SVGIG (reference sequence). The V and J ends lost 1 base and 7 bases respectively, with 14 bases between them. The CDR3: CAWSGGLSVQPQHF. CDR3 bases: TGTGCCTGGAGTGGGGGGTTGAGTGTACAGCCCCAGCATTTT.

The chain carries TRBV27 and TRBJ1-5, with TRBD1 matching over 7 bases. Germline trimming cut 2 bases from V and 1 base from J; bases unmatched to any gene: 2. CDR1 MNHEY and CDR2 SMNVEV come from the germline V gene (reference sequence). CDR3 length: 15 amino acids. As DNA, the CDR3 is TGTGCCAGCAGTTTAGTGACAGGGAGCAATCAGCCCCAGCATTTT. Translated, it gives CASSLVTGSNQPQHF.

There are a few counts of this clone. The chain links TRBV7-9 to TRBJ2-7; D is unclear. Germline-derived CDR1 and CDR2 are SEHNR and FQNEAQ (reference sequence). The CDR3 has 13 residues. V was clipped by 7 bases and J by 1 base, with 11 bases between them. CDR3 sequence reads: CASTETASYEQYF. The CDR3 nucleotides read TGTGCCAGCACGGAAACAGCGTCCTACGAGCAGTACTTC. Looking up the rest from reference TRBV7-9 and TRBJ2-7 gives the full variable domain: DTGVSQNPRHKITKRGQNVTFRCDPISEHNRLYWYRQTLGQGPEFLTYFQNEAQLEKSRLLSDRFSAERPKGSFSTLEIQRTEQGDSAMYLCASTETASYEQYFGPGTRLTVT.

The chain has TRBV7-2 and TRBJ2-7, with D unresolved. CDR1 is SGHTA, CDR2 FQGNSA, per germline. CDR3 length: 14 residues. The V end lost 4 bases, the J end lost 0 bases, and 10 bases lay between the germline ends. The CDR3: CASSSLSSSYEQYF. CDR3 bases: TGTGCCAGCAGCTCCCTATCGAGCTCCTACGAGCAGTACTTC.

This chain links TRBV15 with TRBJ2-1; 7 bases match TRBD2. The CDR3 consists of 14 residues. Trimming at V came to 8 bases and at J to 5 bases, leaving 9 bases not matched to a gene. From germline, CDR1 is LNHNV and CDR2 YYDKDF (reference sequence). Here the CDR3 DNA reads TGTGCCACCGGGGTTCGGGGAGGGGACAATGAGCAGTTCTTC. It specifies CATGVRGGDNEQFF.

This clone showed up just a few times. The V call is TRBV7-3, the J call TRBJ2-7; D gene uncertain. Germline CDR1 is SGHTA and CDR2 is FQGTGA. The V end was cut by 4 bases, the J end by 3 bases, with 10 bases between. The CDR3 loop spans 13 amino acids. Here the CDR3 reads CASSSGNGYEQYF. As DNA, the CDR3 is TGTGCCAGCAGCTCTGGCAATGGCTACGAGCAGTACTTC.

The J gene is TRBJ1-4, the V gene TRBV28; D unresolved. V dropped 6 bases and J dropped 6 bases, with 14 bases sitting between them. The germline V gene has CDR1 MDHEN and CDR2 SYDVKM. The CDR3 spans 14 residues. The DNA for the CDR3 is TGTGCCAGCAGCCTACCGGGAACGGATGAAAAACTGTTTTTT. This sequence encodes CASSLPGTDEKLFF.

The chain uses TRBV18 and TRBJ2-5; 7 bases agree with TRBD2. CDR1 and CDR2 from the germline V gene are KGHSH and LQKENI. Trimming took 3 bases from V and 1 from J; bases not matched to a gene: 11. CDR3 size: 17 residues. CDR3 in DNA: TGTGCCAGCTCACCCTTCTCTAGCGGACGACTCCAAGAGACCCAGTACTTC. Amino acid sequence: CASSPFSSGRLQETQYF.

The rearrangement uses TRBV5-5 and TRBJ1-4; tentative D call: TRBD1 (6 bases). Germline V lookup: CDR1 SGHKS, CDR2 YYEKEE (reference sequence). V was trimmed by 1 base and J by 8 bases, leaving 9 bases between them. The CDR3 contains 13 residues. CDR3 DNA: TGTGCCAGCAGCTTGAACAGGGAAGAAAAACTGTTTTTT. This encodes CASSLNREEKLFF.

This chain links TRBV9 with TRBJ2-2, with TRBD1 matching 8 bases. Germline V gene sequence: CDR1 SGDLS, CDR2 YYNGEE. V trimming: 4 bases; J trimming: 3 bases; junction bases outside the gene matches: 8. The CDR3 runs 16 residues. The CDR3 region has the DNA TGTGCCAGCAGCCTTCGGACAGGGAGTGACACCGGGGAGCTGTTTTTT. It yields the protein CASSLRTGSDTGELFF.

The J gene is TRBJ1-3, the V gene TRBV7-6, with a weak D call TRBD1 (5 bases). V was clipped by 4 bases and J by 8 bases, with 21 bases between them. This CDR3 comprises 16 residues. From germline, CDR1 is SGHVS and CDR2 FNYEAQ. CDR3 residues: CASSSPGRASEDTIYF. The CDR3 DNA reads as TGTGCCAGCAGCTCCCCGGGACGGGCCTCCGAGGACACCATATATTTT.